The clone carrying this TCR beta chain was seen a handful of times. CDR1 SGDLS and CDR2 YYNGEE come from the germline V gene. CDR3 length: 18 amino acids. Germline trimming cut 0 bases from V and 5 bases from J; bases unmatched to any gene: 11. The data are from a study of cytomegalovirus exposure and HLA in healthy donors. In the PCR, 60 Vbeta and 13 Jbeta primers were used. Repertoires were generated with immunoSEQ multiplex PCR, while TCRdb's copy carries only in-frame clones and drops some. The table shows some 100,000 clones, with around 82% occurring only once. Sequencing was carried out using PBMCs. This TCR came from a woman between 50 and 59 years old in good health and CMV-seropositive. V and J are TRBV9 and TRBJ1-4, with 9 nucleotides matching TRBD1. CDR3 region: CASSVGISGQGTNEKLFF. The CDR3 bases are TGTGCCAGCAGCGTAGGTATCTCCGGACAGGGGACGAATGAAAAACTGTTTTTT.